Following are 3 T cell receptor beta chains from one sample sequenced in a study of blood T cell repertoires in COVID-19. The data were produced by immunoSEQ multiplex PCR, yet TCRdb's version contains in-frame clones alone and is incomplete. The table has more than 150,000 clones, 90% seen once. Sequencing was performed on peripheral blood. Receptor source: a man over 45 with acute or convalescent COVID-19.

This clone has more than one count but fewer than ten. The chain employs TRBV23-1 and TRBJ2-7, with TRBD2 as a possible D gene (5 bases). TRBV23-1 is labeled an ORF, and its function is uncertain. The CDR3 has 13 residues. V was clipped by 7 bases and J by 5 bases, with 15 bases between them. Written as DNA, the CDR3 is TGCGCCAGCAATCCCGGGGTCAGCCACGAGCAGTACGTC. Translating it yields CASNPGVSHEQYV.

The genes are TRBV6-5 and TRBJ2-1; TRBD2 might be the D (6 bases). Germline loops: CDR1 MNHEY, CDR2 SVGAGI. The CDR3 is 14 amino acids. Trimming shortened V by 7 bases and J by 0 bases, and 10 bases separated the two germline ends. The CDR3 nucleotides read TGTGCCAGCACCCGGGGGAACTCCTACAATGAGCAGTTCTTC. It translates to CASTRGNSYNEQFF.

This chain uses TRBV6-2 or TRBV6-3 with TRBJ1-5, with 11 positions matching TRBD1. The CDR3 contains 14 residues. J was trimmed by 6 bases and V by 4 bases; bases with no gene match: 2. The germline V gene has CDR1 MNHEY and CDR2 SVGEGT. The CDR3 sequence: CASSSDRGRQPQHF. The CDR3 DNA reads as TGTGCCAGCAGTTCGGACAGGGGGCGTCAGCCCCAGCATTTT.